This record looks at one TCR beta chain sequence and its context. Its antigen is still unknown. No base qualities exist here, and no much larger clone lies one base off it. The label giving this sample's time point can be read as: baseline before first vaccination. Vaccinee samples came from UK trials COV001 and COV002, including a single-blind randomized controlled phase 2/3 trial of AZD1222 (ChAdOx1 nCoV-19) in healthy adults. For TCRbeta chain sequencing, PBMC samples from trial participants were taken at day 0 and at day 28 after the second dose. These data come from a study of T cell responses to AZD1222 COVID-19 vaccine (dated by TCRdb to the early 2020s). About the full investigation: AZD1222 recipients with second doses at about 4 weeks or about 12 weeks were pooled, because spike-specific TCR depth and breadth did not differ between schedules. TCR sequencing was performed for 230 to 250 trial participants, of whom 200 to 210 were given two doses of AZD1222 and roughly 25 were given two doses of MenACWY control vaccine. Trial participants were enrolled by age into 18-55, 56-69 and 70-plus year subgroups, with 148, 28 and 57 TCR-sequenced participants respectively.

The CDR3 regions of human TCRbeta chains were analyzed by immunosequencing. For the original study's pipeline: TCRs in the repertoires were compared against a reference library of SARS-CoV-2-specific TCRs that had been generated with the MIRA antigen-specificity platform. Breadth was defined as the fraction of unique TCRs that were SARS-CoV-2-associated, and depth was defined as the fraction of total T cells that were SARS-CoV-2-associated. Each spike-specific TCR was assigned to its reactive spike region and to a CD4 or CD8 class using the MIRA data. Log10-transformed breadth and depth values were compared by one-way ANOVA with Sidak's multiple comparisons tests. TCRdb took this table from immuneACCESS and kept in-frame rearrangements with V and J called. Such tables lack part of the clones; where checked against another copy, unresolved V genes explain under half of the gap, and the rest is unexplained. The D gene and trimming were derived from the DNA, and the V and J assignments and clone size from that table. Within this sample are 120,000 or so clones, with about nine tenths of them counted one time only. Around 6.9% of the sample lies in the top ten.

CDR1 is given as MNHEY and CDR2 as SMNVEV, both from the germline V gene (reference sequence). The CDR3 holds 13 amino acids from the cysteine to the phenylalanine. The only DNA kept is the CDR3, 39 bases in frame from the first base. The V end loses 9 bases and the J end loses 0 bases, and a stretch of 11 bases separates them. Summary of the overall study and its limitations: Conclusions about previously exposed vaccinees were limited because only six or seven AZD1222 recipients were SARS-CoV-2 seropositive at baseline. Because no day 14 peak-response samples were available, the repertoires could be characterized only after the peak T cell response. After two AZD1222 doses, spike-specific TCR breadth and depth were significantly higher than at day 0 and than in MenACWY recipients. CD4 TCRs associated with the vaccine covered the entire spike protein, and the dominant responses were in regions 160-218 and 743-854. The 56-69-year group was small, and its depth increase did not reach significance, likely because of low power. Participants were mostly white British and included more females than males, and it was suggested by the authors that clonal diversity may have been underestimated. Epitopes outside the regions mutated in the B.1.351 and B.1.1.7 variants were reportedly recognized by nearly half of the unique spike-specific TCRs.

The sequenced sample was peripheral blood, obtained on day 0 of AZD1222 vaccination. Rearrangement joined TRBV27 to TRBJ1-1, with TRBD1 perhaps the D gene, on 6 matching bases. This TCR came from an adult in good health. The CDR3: CASGGQLNTEAFF. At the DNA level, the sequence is TGTGCCAGTGGGGGGCAGTTGAACACTGAAGCTTTCTTT.